These 10 T cell receptor beta chains were all obtained from the same sample, sequenced in a study of blood T cells in healthy people across ages (dated by TCRdb to 2015 to 2017). Receptor libraries were prepared by 5' RACE. This sample was sequenced with an Illumina HiSeq 2500. The second PCR ran for roughly 7 to 12 cycles and used a J-beta primer mix along with a sample-barcoded 5' primer. Using fastp trimming at Q25 and MiXCR clonotype assembly, TCRdb reanalyzed the public sequencing data and kept in-frame beta chains. Each CDR3 protein gets just one entry, which takes the most common genes and DNA from the rows behind it. The sample table lists roughly 700,000 distinct CDR3 sequences, less than 40% of them with a count of one. The biggest ten clones account for roughly 14% of the sample. The sample was blood. Receptors originate from an elderly woman in good health. Donor details come from another sample of the same person, matched by shared clones.

This rearrangement joins TRBV6-6 to TRBJ2-3; D is undetermined. Germline V gene data show CDR1 as MNHNY and CDR2 as SVGAGI (reference sequence). The length of the CDR3 is 15 residues. Trimming took 7 bases from V and 3 from J, leaving 17 bases between them. CDR3 loop: CASTDSRRSTDTQYF. The DNA for the CDR3 is TGTGCCAGCACCGACTCCCGGCGGAGTACAGATACGCAGTATTTT.

Concerning this clonotype itself: It may be a read error: a sequence one base away is much more abundant. The chain combines TRBV20-1 with TRBJ1-4, with 9 bases lining up with TRBD1. The V gene's germline CDR1 is DFQATT and CDR2 SNEGSKA (reference sequence). The CDR3 is made up of 15 amino acids. The CDR3 loop reads CSAGDQGQGGEKLFF. Written as DNA, the CDR3 is TGCAGTGCTGGAGATCAGGGACAGGGCGGGGAAAAACTGTTTTTT.

About this clonotype itself: This may stem from a read error, because a much larger clone lies one nucleotide away. The CDR3 loop reads CAISESLQWDTQYF. DNA of the CDR3: TGTGCCATCAGTGAGTCCCTGCAGTGGGATACGCAGTATTTT. The genes are TRBV10-3 and TRBJ2-3; D gene uncertain. V lost 0 bases to trimming and J lost 6 bases, with 10 bases between them. CDR1 and CDR2 from the germline V gene are ENHRY and SYGVKD. CDR3 length: 14 residues.

There are a few counts of this clonotype. With a much larger clone just one base away, this may be a read error. V gene TRBV4-1 combines with J gene TRBJ2-5; possibly TRBD1 for D (6 bases). Trimming removed 2 bases at V and 5 bases at J, with 18 bases between. The CDR3 totals 16 residues. Germline V CDR1 and CDR2: MGHRA, YSYEKL. The CDR3 DNA reads as TGCGCCAGCAGCCAACAGGGGTCCAATCGGAGGGAGACCCAGTACTTC. Translating it yields CASSQQGSNRRETQYF.

This clonotype was observed many times. The chain combines TRBV5-6 with TRBJ2-1; 7 bases are shared with TRBD1. After removal of 2 bases from V and 8 bases from J, the junction contained 10 bases not matched to a gene. This CDR3 comprises 15 residues. Germline V lookup: CDR1 SGHDT, CDR2 YYEEEE. CDR3 protein: CASSFKTGYIDEQFF. The CDR3 nucleotides are TGTGCCAGCAGCTTTAAGACAGGGTATATCGATGAGCAGTTCTTC.

This rearrangement joins TRBV29-1 to TRBJ2-3; tentative D call: TRBD1 (5 bases). The ends were cut back, 7 bases at V and 2 bases at J, with 10 bases in the middle. The CDR3 has 12 amino acids. Per the germline V gene, CDR1 is SQVTM and CDR2 is ANQGSEA. The CDR3 sequence: CSATGDTDTQYF. The DNA for the CDR3 is TGCAGCGCCACAGGAGACACAGATACGCAGTATTTT.

With respect to this clonotype: A read error may produce the germline difference seen at one junction end. The gene calls are TRBV4-2 and TRBJ1-1; maybe TRBD1 (5 bases). Germline V lookup: CDR1 LGHNA, CDR2 YNFKEQ. The CDR3 length is 17 residues. Written as DNA, the CDR3 is TGTGTCAGCAGCCAGGCTACCCGGGACGGCTCCAACACTGAAGCTTTCTTT. Translated: CVSSQATRDGSNTEAFF.

The chain joins TRBV10-3 to TRBJ1-1; D ambiguous. The germline V gene encodes CDR1 ENHRY and CDR2 SYGVKD. This CDR3 has 13 residues. V lost 11 bases, J lost 4 bases, and 17 bases lay in between. The CDR3 loop reads CAASDPTGTEAFF. The CDR3 DNA follows: TGTGCCGCCTCAGACCCCACGGGCACTGAAGCTTTCTTT.

This clonotype was seen ten or more times. The J gene is TRBJ1-2, the V gene TRBV6-2 or TRBV6-3, with D unclear. Germline values: CDR1 MNHEY, CDR2 SVGEGT. Trimming took off 0 bases at V and 2 bases at J, with 7 bases between the two ends. The length of the CDR3 is 14 residues. The chain's CDR3 is CASSYSVGNYGYTF. The CDR3 DNA follows: TGTGCCAGCAGTTACTCTGTGGGGAACTATGGCTACACCTTC.

The chain recombines TRBV2 with TRBJ1-2; TRBD1 might be the D (6 bases). The V end lost 6 bases, the J end lost 6 bases, and 14 bases lay between the germline ends. Germline CDR1 and CDR2: SNHLY and FYNNEI. The CDR3 is 13 residues long. The CDR3 protein is CASSGGQLDGYTF. The CDR3 nucleotides read TGTGCCAGCAGCGGAGGACAGCTGGATGGCTACACCTTC.